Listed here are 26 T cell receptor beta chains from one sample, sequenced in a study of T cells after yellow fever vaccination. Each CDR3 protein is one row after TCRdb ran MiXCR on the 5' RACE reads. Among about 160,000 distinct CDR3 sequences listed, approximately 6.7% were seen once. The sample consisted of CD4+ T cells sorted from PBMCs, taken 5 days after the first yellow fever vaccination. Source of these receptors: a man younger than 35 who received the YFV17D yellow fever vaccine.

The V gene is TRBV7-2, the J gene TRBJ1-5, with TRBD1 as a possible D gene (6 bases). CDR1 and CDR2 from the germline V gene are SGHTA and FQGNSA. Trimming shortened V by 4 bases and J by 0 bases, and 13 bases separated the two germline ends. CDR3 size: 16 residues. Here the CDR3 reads CASSSRDTYSNQPQHF. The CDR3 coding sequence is TGTGCCAGCAGCTCGAGGGACACCTATAGCAATCAGCCCCAGCATTTT.

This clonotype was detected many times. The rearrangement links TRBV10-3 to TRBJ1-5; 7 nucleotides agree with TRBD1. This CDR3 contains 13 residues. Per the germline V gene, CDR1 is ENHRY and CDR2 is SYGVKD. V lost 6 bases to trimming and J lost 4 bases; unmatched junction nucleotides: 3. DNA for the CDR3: TGTGCCATCAGCCAGGACAGGAATCAGCCCCAGCATTTT. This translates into CAISQDRNQPQHF.

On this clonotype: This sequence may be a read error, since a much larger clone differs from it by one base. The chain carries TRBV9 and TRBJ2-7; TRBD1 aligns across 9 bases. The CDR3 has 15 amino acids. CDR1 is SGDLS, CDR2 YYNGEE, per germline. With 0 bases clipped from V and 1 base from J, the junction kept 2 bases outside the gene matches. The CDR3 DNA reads TGTGCCAGCAGCGTAGTGGGACAGGGATCCTACGAGCAGTACTTC. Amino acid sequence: CASSVVGQGSYEQYF.

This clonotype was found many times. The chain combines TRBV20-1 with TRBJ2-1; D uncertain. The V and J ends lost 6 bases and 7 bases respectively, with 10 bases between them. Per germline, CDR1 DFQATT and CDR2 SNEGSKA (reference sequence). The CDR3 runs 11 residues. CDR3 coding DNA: TGCAGTGCCCCGACTGAGAATGAGCAGTTCTTC. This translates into CSAPTENEQFF.

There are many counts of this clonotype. The CDR3: CASSQGLGQGLNGYTF. The DNA of the CDR3 is TGCGCCAGCAGCCAAGGCTTAGGACAGGGTCTAAATGGCTACACCTTC. J is TRBJ1-2 and V is TRBV4-1, with 8 bases identical to TRBD1. The germline V gene has CDR1 MGHRA and CDR2 YSYEKL. V was clipped by 1 base and J by 6 bases; unmatched bases: 10. CDR3 length: 16 residues.

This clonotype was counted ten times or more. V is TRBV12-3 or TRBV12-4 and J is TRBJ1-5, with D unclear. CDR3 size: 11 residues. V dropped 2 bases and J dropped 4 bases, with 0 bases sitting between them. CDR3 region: CASSLNQPQHF. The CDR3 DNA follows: TGTGCCAGCAGTTTAAATCAGCCCCAGCATTTT.

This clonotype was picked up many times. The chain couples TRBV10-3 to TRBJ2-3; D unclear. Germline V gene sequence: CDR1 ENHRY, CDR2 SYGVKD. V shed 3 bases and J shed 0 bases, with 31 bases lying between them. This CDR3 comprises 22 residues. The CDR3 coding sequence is TGTGCCATCAGTGATAACAGAGGAAGTACTTTGCTTGGTGACGTGAGCACAGATACGCAGTATTTT. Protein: CAISDNRGSTLLGDVSTDTQYF.

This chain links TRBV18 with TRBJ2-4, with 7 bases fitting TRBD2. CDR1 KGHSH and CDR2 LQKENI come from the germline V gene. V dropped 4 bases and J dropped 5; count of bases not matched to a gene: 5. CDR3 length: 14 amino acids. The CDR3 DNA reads TGTGCCAGCTCACTTTCTAGCGGAGAAAACATTCAGTACTTC. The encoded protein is CASSLSSGENIQYF. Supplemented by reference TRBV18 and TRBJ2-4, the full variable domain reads NAGVMQNPRHLVRRRGQEARLRCSPMKGHSHVYWYRQLPEEGLKFMVYLQKENIIDESGMPKERFSAEFPKEGPSILRIQQVVRGDSAAYFCASSLSSGENIQYFGAGTRLSVL.

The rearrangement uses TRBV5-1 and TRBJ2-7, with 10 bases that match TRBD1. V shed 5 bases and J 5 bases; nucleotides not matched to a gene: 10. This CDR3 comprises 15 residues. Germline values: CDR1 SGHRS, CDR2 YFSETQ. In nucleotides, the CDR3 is TGCGCCAGCAGACAAACGCCGGGACAGGGGCACGAGCAGTACTTC. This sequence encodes CASRQTPGQGHEQYF.

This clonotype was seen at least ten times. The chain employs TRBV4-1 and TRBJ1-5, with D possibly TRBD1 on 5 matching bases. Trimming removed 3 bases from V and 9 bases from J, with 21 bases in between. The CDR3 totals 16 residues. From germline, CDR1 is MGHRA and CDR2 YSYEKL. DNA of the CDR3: TGCGCCAGCAGCCAGATAGATATGGGGCTGGCGGGGCCCCAGCATTTT. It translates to CASSQIDMGLAGPQHF.

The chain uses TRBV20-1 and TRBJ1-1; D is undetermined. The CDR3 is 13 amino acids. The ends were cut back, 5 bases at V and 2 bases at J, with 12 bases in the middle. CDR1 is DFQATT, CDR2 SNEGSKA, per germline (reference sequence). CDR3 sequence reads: CSALGILNTEAFF. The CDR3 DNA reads TGCAGTGCTCTCGGGATCTTAAACACTGAAGCTTTCTTT.

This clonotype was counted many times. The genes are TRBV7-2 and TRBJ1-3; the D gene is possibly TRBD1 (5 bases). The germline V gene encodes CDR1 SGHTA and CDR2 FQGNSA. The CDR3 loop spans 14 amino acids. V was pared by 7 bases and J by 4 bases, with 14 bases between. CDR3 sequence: CASIWTSGGNTIYF. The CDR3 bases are TGTGCCAGCATATGGACATCGGGCGGAAACACCATATATTTT.

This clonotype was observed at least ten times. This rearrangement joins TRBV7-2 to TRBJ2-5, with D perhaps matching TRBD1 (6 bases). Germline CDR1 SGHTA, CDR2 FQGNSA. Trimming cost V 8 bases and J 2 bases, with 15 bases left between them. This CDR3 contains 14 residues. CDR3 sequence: CASGTGTTQETQYF. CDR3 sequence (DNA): TGTGCCAGCGGAACCGGGACAACACAAGAGACCCAGTACTTC.

The CDR3 reads CASSLKGPEYRGLNTEAFF. The CDR3 DNA reads as TGCGCCAGCAGCCTCAAAGGGCCAGAATACAGGGGCTTAAACACTGAAGCTTTCTTT. J is TRBJ1-1 and V is TRBV5-1; 7 nucleotides line up with TRBD1. Losses at the gene ends were 4 bases for V and 2 bases for J; bases not matched to a gene: 20. The germline V gene encodes CDR1 SGHRS and CDR2 YFSETQ. This CDR3 comprises 19 residues.

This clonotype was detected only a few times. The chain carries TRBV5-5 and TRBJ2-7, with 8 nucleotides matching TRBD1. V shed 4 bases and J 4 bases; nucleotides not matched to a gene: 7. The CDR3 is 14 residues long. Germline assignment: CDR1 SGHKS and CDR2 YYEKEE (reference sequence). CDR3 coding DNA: TGTGCCAGCAGCCCGGGACAGGTTCCATACGAGCAGTACTTC. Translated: CASSPGQVPYEQYF.

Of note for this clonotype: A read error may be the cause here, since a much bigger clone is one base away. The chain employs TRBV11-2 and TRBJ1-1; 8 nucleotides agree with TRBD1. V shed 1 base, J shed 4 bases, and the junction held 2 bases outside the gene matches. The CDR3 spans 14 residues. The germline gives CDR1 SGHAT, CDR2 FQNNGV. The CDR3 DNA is TGTGCCAGCAGCTTAGGGACAGGGTGCACTGAAGCTTTCTTT. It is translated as CASSLGTGCTEAFF.

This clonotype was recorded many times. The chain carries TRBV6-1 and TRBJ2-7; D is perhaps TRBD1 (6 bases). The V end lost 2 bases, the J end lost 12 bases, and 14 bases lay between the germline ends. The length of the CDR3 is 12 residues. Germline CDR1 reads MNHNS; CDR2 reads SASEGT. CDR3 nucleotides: TGTGCCAGCAGTGAAAGCAGGGGCGGACCGTACGTC. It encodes CASSESRGGPYV.

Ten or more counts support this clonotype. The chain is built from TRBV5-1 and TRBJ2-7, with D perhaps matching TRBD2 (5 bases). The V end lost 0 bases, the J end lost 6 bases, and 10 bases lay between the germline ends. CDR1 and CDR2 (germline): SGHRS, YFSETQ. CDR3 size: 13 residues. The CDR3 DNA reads TGCGCCAGCAGCTTGGGAAACGGAGGCGAGCAGTACTTC. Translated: CASSLGNGGEQYF. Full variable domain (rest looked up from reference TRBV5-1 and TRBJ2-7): KAGVTQTPRYLIKTRGQQVTLSCSPISGHRSVSWYQQTPGQGLQFLFEYFSETQRNKGNFPGRFSGRQFSNSRSEMNVSTLELGDSALYLCASSLGNGGEQYFGPGTRLTVT.

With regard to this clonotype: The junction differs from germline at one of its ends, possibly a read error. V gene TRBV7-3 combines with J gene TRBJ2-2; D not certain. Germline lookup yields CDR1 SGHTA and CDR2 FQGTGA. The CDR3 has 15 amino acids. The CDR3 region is CASRLMGFDTGELFF. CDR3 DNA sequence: TGTGCCAGCAGGTTAATGGGCTTCGACACCGGGGAGCTGTTTTTT.

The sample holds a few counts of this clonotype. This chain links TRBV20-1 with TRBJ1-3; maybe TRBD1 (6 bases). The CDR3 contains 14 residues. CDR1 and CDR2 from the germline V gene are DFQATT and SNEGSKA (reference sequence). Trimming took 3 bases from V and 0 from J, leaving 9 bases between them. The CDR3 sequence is CSARDSSSGNTIYF. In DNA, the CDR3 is TGCAGTGCTAGGGACAGTAGCTCTGGAAACACCATATATTTT.

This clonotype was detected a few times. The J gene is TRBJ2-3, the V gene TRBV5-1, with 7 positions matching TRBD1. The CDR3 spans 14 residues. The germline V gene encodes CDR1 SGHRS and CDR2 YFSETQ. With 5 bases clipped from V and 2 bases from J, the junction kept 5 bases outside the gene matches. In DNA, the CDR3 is TGCGCCAGCAGGGCCGGGACAGCCACAGATACGCAGTATTTT. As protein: CASRAGTATDTQYF.

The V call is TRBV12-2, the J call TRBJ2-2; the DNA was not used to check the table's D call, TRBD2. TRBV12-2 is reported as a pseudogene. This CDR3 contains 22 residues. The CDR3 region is CASRLAPTSGGHSYLNTGELFF. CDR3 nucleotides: TGTGCAAGTCGCTTAGCTCCCACTAGCGGGGGGCACTCTTACTTAAACACCGGGGAGCTGTTTTTT.

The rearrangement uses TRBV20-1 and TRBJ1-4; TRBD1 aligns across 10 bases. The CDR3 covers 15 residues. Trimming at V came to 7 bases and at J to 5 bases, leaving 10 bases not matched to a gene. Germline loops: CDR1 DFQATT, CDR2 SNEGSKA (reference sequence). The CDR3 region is CSGAAGTGENEKLFF. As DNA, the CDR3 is TGCAGTGGCGCAGCGGGGACAGGGGAAAATGAAAAACTGTTTTTT.

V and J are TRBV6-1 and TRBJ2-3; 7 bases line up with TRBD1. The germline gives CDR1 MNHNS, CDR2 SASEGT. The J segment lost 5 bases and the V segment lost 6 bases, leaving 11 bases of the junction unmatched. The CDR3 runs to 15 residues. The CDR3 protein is CASRSATGVVDTQYF. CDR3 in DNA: TGTGCCAGCAGGAGCGCAACAGGGGTGGTAGATACGCAGTATTTT.

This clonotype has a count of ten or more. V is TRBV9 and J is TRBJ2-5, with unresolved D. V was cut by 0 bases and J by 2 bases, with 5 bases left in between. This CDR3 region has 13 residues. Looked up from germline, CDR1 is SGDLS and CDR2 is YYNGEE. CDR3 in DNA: TGTGCCAGCAGCGTAGGGGTACAAGAGACCCAGTACTTC. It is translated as CASSVGVQETQYF.

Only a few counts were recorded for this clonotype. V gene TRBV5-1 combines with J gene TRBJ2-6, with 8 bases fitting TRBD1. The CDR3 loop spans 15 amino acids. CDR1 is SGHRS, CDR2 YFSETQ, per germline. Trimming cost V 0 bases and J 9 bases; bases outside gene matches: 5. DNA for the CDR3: TGCGCCAGCAGCTTGGTTCAGGGGGCAGGCAACGTCCTGACTTTC. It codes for CASSLVQGAGNVLTF.